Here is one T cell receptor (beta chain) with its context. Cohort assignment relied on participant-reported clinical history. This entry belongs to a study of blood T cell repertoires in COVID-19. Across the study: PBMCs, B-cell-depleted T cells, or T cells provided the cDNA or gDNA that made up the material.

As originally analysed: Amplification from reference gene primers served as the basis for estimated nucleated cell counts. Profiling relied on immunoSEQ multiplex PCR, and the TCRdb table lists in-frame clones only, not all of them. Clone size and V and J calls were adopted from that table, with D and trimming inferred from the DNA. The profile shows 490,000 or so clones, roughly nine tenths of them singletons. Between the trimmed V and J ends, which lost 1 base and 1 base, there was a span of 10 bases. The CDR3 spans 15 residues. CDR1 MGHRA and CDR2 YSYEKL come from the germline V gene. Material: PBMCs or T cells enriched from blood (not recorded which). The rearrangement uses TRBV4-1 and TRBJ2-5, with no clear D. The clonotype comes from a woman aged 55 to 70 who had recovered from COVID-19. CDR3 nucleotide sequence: TGCGCCAGCAGCCAAGGGCGGAGTCCCCAAGAGACCCAGTACTTC. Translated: CASSQGRSPQETQYF.